The source of this TCR beta chain is a study of identical twins. Using its own MiXCR run on the 5' RACE reads, TCRdb lists one record per CDR3 protein. Of around 470,000 distinct CDR3 sequences in the sample, 14% were seen once. This clonotype was detected only a few times. The CDR3 has 13 residues. Germline V CDR1 and CDR2: LNHNV, YYDKDF (reference sequence). V lost 4 bases and J 7 bases, leaving 10 bases between the germline ends. Another study also made use of these data, one on yellow fever vaccine responses in identical twins.

V gene TRBV15 combines with J gene TRBJ2-2; D gene unclear. The specimen was CD4+ T cells sorted from blood. The receptor's source is a woman between 18 and 29 years old in good health. The CDR3 nucleotides are TGTGCCACCAGCATCCCATCAGACGGGGAGCTGTTTTTT. It specifies CATSIPSDGELFF.